This T cell receptor (beta chain) emerged from a study of graft-versus-host responses after intestinal transplantation. The V gene's germline CDR1 is KGHSH and CDR2 LQKENI. CDR3 size: 17 residues. Between the trimmed V and J ends, which lost 1 base and 10 bases, there was a span of 20 bases. As to this clone: The antigen is not known.

Here immunoSEQ multiplex PCR was the method, and the copy in TCRdb shows in-frame clones only, minus some. Of some 85,000 clones listed, roughly 87% are singletons. The source was unstimulated CD8+ T cells sorted from spleen or lymph node cells, collected before transplant. The chain joins TRBV18 to TRBJ1-6, with unresolved D. The receptor comes from a human donor who was the organ donor for an intestinal transplant. The CDR3 sequence: CASSPRRRVDGPSPLHF. CDR3 sequence (DNA): TGTGCCAGCTCACCACGGCGGCGAGTAGACGGCCCCTCACCCCTCCACTTT.